This paragraph reports one TCR beta chain. This entry belongs to a study of shared clonotypes between healthy human individuals. Using immunoSEQ multiplex PCR, the repertoire was profiled, and TCRdb retains in-frame clones only, with some absent. The data contain around 530,000 clones, roughly four fifths of them singletons. All participating donors were Caucasian adults from Nashville, Tennessee. Per germline, CDR1 MDHEN and CDR2 SYDVKM. After removal of 10 bases from V and 3 bases from J, the junction contained 10 bases not matched to a gene. CDR3 size: 14 residues. This sequence was found in a woman between 40 and 55 years old in good health. Some clones in this sample may be carry-over from other donors' samples. The chain links TRBV28 to TRBJ2-7; 9 bases map to TRBD1. The sequencing input was PBMCs. The DNA for the CDR3 is TGTGCCACCCAGGGGGGGACAGGGATCTACGAGCAGTACTTC. It yields the protein CATQGGTGIYEQYF. The full variable domain, with the rest looked up from reference TRBV28 and TRBJ2-7, is DVKVTQSSRYLVKRTGEKVFLECVQDMDHENMFWYRQDPGLGLRLIYFSYDVKMKEKGDIPEGYSVSREKKERFSLILESASTNQTSMYLCATQGGTGIYEQYFGPGTRLTVT.